These 10 T cell receptor beta chains originate from one sample sequenced in a study of T cells in Graves' hyperthyroidism and ophthalmopathy. RNA transcripts served as the template for amplifying TCR beta CDR3 regions. Initially, a first-round RT-PCR of the TCR CDR3 employed the HTBI primer set. TCRdb fed the multiplex PCR reads into MiXCR, producing one record per CDR3 protein. The table records some 350,000 distinct CDR3 sequences, 15% to 19% of them present only once. The sequenced sample was blood. The receptors come from a woman between 18 and 30 years old with Graves' hyperthyroidism that later progressed to Graves' ophthalmopathy.

Ten or more counts support this clonotype. The CDR3: CASSLTGGDNQPQHF. The CDR3 bases are TGCGCCAGCAGCTTGACAGGGGGGGACAATCAGCCCCAGCATTTT. The J gene is TRBJ1-5, the V gene TRBV5-1, with 8 bases that match TRBD1. The CDR3 covers 15 residues. The V gene's germline CDR1 is SGHRS and CDR2 YFSETQ. After removal of 1 base from V and 3 bases from J, the junction contained 3 bases not matched to a gene.

In its sample, this clonotype was seen many times. The chain is built from TRBV28 and TRBJ1-2; D is perhaps TRBD1 (5 bases). This CDR3 contains 15 residues. V lost 3 bases, J lost 0 bases, and 11 bases lay in between. Germline assignment: CDR1 MDHEN and CDR2 SYDVKM. The CDR3 is CASSFRDRPNYGYTF. CDR3 bases: TGTGCCAGCAGTTTTCGCGACAGACCTAACTATGGCTACACCTTC.

The V and J genes are TRBV9 and TRBJ2-2; D not resolved. Germline V gene lookup returns CDR1 SGDLS and CDR2 YYNGEE. V was trimmed by 0 bases and J by 5 bases, leaving 8 bases between them. This CDR3 contains 14 residues. The CDR3 reads CASSVADWTGELFF. CDR3 DNA: TGTGCCAGCAGCGTAGCCGACTGGACCGGGGAGCTGTTTTTT. Combining the CDR3 with reference TRBV9 and TRBJ2-2 gives the whole variable domain DSGVTQTPKHLITATGQRVTLRCSPRSGDLSVYWYQQSLDQGLQFLIQYYNGEERAKGNILERFSAQQFPDLHSELNLSSLELGDSALYFCASSVADWTGELFFGEGSRLTVL.

This clonotype has a count of ten or more. The V gene is TRBV10-3, the J gene TRBJ2-5; D assignment may be TRBD1 or TRBD2 (6 bases each). The CDR3 contains 14 residues. The V gene's germline CDR1 is ENHRY and CDR2 SYGVKD. V was cut by 7 bases and J by 2 bases, with 14 bases left in between. DNA of the CDR3: TGTGCCATCAAGGGGGGTGACAAACAAGAGACCCAGTACTTC. It yields the protein CAIKGGDKQETQYF.

The chain joins TRBV9 to TRBJ2-1; D possibly corresponds to TRBD2 (5 bases). Between the trimmed V and J ends, which lost 3 bases and 3 bases, there was a span of 16 bases. Per the germline V gene, CDR1 is SGDLS and CDR2 is YYNGEE. The CDR3 loop spans 16 amino acids. The CDR3 spells CASSGRTGKVYNEQFF. CDR3 coding DNA: TGTGCCAGCAGCGGGCGGACGGGGAAAGTCTACAATGAGCAGTTCTTC.

This clonotype was counted a few times. This sequence joins TRBV19 and TRBJ2-1; D is unresolved. CDR3 length equals 14 residues. Germline V gene lookup returns CDR1 LNHDA and CDR2 SQIVND (reference sequence). Trimming removed 4 bases at V and 5 bases at J, with 12 bases between. The CDR3 DNA sequence: TGTGCCAGTAGTAATCGTTATCGACACAATGAGCAGTTCTTC. Protein product: CASSNRYRHNEQFF.

This clonotype turned up a few times. This chain links TRBV20-1 with TRBJ1-2; D remains unclear. Germline V gene sequence: CDR1 DFQATT, CDR2 SNEGSKA (reference sequence). There are 13 residues in the CDR3. V was trimmed by 0 bases and J by 4 bases, leaving 9 bases between them. The CDR3, as DNA: TGCAGTGCTAGAGATTCGGGCAGCTATGGCTACACCTTC. Protein sequence: CSARDSGSYGYTF.

This clonotype was recorded at least ten times. The chain has TRBV6-2 or TRBV6-3 and TRBJ2-7, with TRBD2 matching 7 bases. J lost 3 bases, V lost 8 bases, and 7 bases had no gene match. This CDR3 region has 13 residues. Germline values: CDR1 MNHEY, CDR2 SVGEGT. CDR3 in DNA: TGTGCCAGCGCAGAGGGAGGGTACTACGAGCAGTACTTC. Translating gives CASAEGGYYEQYF.

This clonotype has at least ten counts. The CDR3 coding sequence is TGTGCCAGCTCACCTGCCAGGGGGCAGTCTTCTTTGGCTGAGCAGTTCTTC. Residues: CASSPARGQSSLAEQFF. This sequence joins TRBV18 and TRBJ2-1; 8 positions match TRBD1. Unmatched junction bases numbered 16, after V lost 3 bases and J lost 9 bases. Germline V CDR1 and CDR2: KGHSH, LQKENI. CDR3 length equals 17 residues.

About this clonotype: This is likely a read error, given that the CDR3 carries no conserved phenylalanine or tryptophan at its end. The genes are TRBV13 and TRBJ2-1, with 7 nucleotides matching TRBD1. The germline CDR1 and CDR2 sequences are PRHDT and FYEKMQ (reference sequence). Trimming took 5 bases from V and 1 from J; bases not matched to a gene: 8. This CDR3 region has 16 residues. CDR3 amino acids: CASSPTTGSSYNEQFV. As DNA, the CDR3 is TGTGCCAGCAGCCCAACGACAGGGTCATCCTACAATGAGCAGTTCGTC.